These T cell receptor beta chains were read from a single sample in a study of blood T cells in healthy people across ages. TCRdb reprocessed the 5' RACE reads via MiXCR and lists one record per CDR3 protein. The data hold fewer than 2,000,000 distinct CDR3 sequences, with 30% to 40% observed a single time. Sequences were obtained from blood. The origin of the receptors is a human donor in good health. Both conserved end residues are part of each CDR3. The D gene is left open where the match is weak. Clone size is not always given. Where it is, it says once, few, many or a class for expanded clones.

few	TRBV6-5	.	TRBJ2-7	TGTGCCAGCAGTTACTCGCGACAGGCCTACGAGCAGTACTTC	CASSYSRQAYEQYF
.	TRBV15	.	TRBJ2-5	TGTGCCACCAGCATAGGGCAGCAAGAGACCCAGTACTTC	CATSIGQQETQYF
.	TRBV29-1	TRBD2	TRBJ2-1	TGCAGCGCCAATAGCGGGGGGGTAGTAAGTTCCTACAATGAGCAGTTCTTC	CSANSGGVVSSYNEQFF
.	TRBV20-1	.	TRBJ1-5	TGCAGTGCTAGAGATCCGGGGGCGGGCAATCAGCCCCAGCATTTT	CSARDPGAGNQPQHF
few	TRBV7-2	.	TRBJ1-5	TGTGCCAGCAGCTTAGGCAGGGGAGGTGAGAAAGGCAATCAGCCCCAGCATTTT	CASSLGRGGEKGNQPQHF
few	TRBV20-1	.	TRBJ2-7	TGCAGTGCTAGTGCCCCCGGGGGGCCAGGCGAGCAGTACTTC	CSASAPGGPGEQYF
.	TRBV12-3/TRBV12-4	.	TRBJ2-2	TGTGCCAGCAGTCCAAATAAGGGCCCCACTTTCGGGGAGCTGTTTTTT	CASSPNKGPTFGELFF
few	TRBV28	TRBD1	TRBJ2-1	TGTGCCAGCAGTTCCCGGGACAGAACCTACAATGAGCAGTTCTTC	CASSSRDRTYNEQFF
.	TRBV4-3	TRBD2	TRBJ2-1	TGCGCCAGCAGCCAAGAACCAGCGGGGGGTATTTACAATGAGCAGTTCTTC	CASSQEPAGGIYNEQFF
few	TRBV4-3	TRBD2	TRBJ2-7	TGCGCCAGCAGCCAAGAGTCCCTAGCGGGGGGCTACGAGCAGTACTTC	CASSQESLAGGYEQYF
.	TRBV6-2/TRBV6-3	.	TRBJ2-6	TGTGCCAGCAGTTACTCGCCCGAGCCTGGGGCCAACGTCCTGACTTTC	CASSYSPEPGANVLTF
.	TRBV29-1	.	TRBJ1-1	TGCAGCGTTTGGGCGACTGAAGCTTTCTTT	CSVWATEAFF
.	TRBV13	TRBD2	TRBJ2-3	TGTGCCAGCAGCCAACTAGCGGGGGTCGGGGATACGCAGTATTTT	CASSQLAGVGDTQYF
.	TRBV20-1	.	TRBJ1-1	TGCAGTGCTCCCCCCCATTATTCCGGGGTCGGGGCTTTCTTT	CSAPPHYSGVGAFF
.	TRBV12-3/TRBV12-4	.	TRBJ1-6	TGTGCCAGCAGCCTTGCACTGATTCAGGTTTCACCCCTCCACTTT	CASSLALIQVSPLHF
.	TRBV7-2	.	TRBJ2-1	TGTGCCAGCAGCTTATGGGGTCGGGCGAATGAGCAGTTCTTC	CASSLWGRANEQFF
.	TRBV7-2	TRBD1	TRBJ2-7	TGTGCCAGCAGCTTAGCCCCGGGACAGGGTCTCTACGAGCAGTACTTC	CASSLAPGQGLYEQYF
few	TRBV6-5	.	TRBJ2-4	TGTGCCAGCAGTTACTCGAAAGGGGCGGACATTCAGTACTTC	CASSYSKGADIQYF
.	TRBV28	TRBD1	TRBJ2-7	TGTGCCGTTAGCACCCCGGGACAGACCTACGAGCAGTACTTC	CAVSTPGQTYEQYF
few	TRBV24-1	.	TRBJ2-7	TGTGCCACCAGTGCTCGGTTCTCCTACGAGCAGTACTTC	CATSARFSYEQYF
.	TRBV7-2	.	TRBJ2-7	TGTGCCAGCAGCCCCAGGGTGAGCTCCTACGAGCAGTACTTC	CASSPRVSSYEQYF
.	TRBV29-1	TRBD1	TRBJ2-7	TGCAGCGGAGGGACAGGGAGAGGTTACGAGCAGTACTTC	CSGGTGRGYEQYF